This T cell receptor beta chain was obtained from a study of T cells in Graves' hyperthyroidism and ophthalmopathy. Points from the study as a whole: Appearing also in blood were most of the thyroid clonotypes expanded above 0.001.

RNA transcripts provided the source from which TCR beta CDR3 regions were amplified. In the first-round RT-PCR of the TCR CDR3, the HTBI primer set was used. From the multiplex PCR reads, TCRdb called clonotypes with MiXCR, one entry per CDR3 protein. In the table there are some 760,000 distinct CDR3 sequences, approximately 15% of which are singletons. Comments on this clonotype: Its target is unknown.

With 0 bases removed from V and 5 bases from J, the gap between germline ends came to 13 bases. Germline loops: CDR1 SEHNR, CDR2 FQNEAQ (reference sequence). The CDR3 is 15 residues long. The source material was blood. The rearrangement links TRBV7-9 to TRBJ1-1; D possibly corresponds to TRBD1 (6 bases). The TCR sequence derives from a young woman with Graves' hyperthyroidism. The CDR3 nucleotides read TGTGCCAGCAGCTTAGCTGGGGGCGCATGGACTGAAGCTTTCTTT. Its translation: CASSLAGGAWTEAFF.